Listed below are T cell receptor beta chains from one sample, sequenced in a study of shared clonotypes between healthy human individuals. Sequencing was performed with immunoSEQ multiplex PCR; in TCRdb, only in-frame clones are kept and a portion is missing. Of hundreds of thousands of clones in the sample, more than 70% were seen once. Sequencing was performed on memory CD4+ T cells sorted from blood. These receptors were obtained from a woman between 25 and 40 years old in good health. CDR3s include the opening cysteine and the closing phenylalanine or tryptophan. D genes are given only for firm matches. Clone size is not always given. Where it is, it says once, few, many or a class for expanded clones.

j_call	v_call	clone_size	d_call	cdr3_aa	cdr3_nt
TRBJ1-3	TRBV18	many	TRBD1	CASSPPRGSGNTIYF	TGTGCCAGCTCACCTCCCAGGGGGTCTGGAAACACCATATATTTT
TRBJ2-4	TRBV28	once	.	CASSDQGRNKNIQYF	TGTGCCAGCAGTGACCAGGGGAGGAACAAAAACATTCAGTACTTC
TRBJ2-4	TRBV6-1	.	.	CASSDSGPNIQYF	TGTGCCAGCAGTGATTCAGGGCCCAACATTCAGTACTTC
TRBJ1-5	TRBV21-1	.	.	CASRPPGTGANQPQHF	TGTGCCAGCAGGCCACCAGGCACAGGCGCCAATCAGCCCCAGCATTTT
TRBJ2-5	TRBV7-3	.	.	CASSLASGQETQYF	TGTGCCAGCAGCTTAGCCAGCGGCCAAGAGACCCAGTACTTC
TRBJ2-3	TRBV7-2	.	TRBD2	CASSLASGSPSTDTQYF	TGTGCCAGCAGCTTAGCAAGCGGGAGCCCTAGCACAGATACGCAGTATTTT
TRBJ2-3	TRBV4-2	.	TRBD2	CASSQEVASGSGTDTQYF	TGTGCCAGCAGCCAAGAGGTGGCCAGCGGGAGTGGAACAGATACGCAGTATTTT
TRBJ1-2	TRBV2	.	TRBD1	CARTGGGYGYTF	TGTGCCAGGACAGGGGGCGGCTATGGCTACACCTTC
TRBJ2-3	TRBV4-1	.	.	CASSQAPSAPYTQYF	TGCGCCAGCAGCCAAGCTCCGTCGGCACCCTATACGCAGTATTTT
TRBJ2-5	TRBV7-9	.	TRBD2	CASSLVTSGQETQYF	TGTGCCAGCAGCTTAGTCACTAGCGGGCAAGAGACCCAGTACTTC
TRBJ2-5	TRBV27	.	.	CASSPRGPTQETQYF	TGTGCCAGCAGCCCCCGGGGTCCGACACAAGAGACCCAGTACTTC
TRBJ1-2	TRBV5-1	.	.	CASSLVGNNYGYTF	TGCGCCAGCAGCTTGGTTGGAAACAACTATGGCTACACCTTC
TRBJ2-3	TRBV7-2	.	.	CASSNQGLAGDTQYF	TGTGCCAGCAGCAACCAGGGGCTAGCCGGAGATACGCAGTATTTT
TRBJ2-5	TRBV2	.	.	CASSDGGETQYF	TGTGCCAGCAGTGACGGGGGTGAGACCCAGTACTTC
TRBJ2-5	TRBV5-1	many	.	CASSWGWGIQETQYF	TGCGCCAGCAGCTGGGGTTGGGGGATCCAAGAGACCCAGTACTTC
TRBJ1-1	TRBV19	.	TRBD1	CASSIDGLRGTGAVGAFF	TGTGCCAGTAGTATAGATGGCTTGAGGGGGACAGGGGCAGTAGGGGCTTTCTTT